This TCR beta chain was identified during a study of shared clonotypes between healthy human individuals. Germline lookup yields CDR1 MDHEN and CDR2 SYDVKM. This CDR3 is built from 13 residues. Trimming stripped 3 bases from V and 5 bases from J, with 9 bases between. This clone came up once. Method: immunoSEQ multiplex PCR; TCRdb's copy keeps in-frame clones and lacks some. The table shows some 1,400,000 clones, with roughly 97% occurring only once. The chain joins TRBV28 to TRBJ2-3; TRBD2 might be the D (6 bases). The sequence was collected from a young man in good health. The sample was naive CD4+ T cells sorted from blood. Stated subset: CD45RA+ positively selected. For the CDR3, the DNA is TGTGCCAGCAGTTTTGCGGGGCGAGATACGCAGTATTTT. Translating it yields CASSFAGRDTQYF.